This T cell receptor (beta chain) was captured by sequencing in a study of T cell responses to AZD1222 COVID-19 vaccine. Study at large: The study pooled second doses at about 4 or about 12 weeks.

This table comes from immunoSEQ multiplex PCR, and its TCRdb copy is limited to in-frame clones, with some not included. The sample holds some 120,000 clones; approximately 90% are singletons and the top ten take 4.5%. V gave up 4 bases and J gave up 4 bases, with 13 bases separating them. Germline V gene sequence: CDR1 MGHDK, CDR2 SYGVNS. This CDR3 contains 14 residues. Points on this clone: Its matching antigen is unknown.

Study results and limitations: White British ancestry dominated among donors, who included more females, and clonal diversity was possibly underestimated.

Sequenced material: peripheral blood, taken on day 0 of AZD1222 vaccination. This chain uses TRBV25-1 with TRBJ1-1; D may be TRBD1 (6 bases). The clonotype was recovered from an adult in good health. The CDR3: CASSVHRDSTEAFF. CDR3 nucleotides: TGTGCCAGCAGTGTACACAGGGATAGCACTGAAGCTTTCTTT.